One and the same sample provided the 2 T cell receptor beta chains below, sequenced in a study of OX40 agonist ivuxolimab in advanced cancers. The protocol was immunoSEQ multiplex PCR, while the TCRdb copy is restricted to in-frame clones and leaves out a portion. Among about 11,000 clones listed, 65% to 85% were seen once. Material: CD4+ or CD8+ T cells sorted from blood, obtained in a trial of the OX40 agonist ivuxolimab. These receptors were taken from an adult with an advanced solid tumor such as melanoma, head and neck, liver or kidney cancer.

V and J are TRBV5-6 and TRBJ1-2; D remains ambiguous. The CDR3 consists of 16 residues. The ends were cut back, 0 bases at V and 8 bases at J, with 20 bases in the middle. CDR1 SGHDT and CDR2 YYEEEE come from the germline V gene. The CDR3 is CASSLVTTEDYGGYTF. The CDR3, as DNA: TGTGCCAGCAGCTTGGTGACCACTGAGGATTATGGAGGCTACACCTTC.

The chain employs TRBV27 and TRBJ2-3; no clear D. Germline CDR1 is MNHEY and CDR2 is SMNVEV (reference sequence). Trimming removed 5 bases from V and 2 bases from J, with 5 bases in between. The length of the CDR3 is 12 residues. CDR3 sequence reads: CASSSDTDTQYF. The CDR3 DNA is TGTGCCAGCAGTAGTGACACAGATACGCAGTATTTT.